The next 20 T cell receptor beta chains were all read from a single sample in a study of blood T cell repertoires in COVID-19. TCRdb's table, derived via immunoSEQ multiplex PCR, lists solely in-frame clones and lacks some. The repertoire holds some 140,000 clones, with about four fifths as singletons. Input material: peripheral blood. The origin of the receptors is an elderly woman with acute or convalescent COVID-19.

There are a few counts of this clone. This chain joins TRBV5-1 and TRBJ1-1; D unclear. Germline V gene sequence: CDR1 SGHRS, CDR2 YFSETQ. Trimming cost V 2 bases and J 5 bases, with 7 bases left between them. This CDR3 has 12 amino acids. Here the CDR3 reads CASSLSRTEAFF. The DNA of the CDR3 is TGCGCCAGCAGCTTAAGCCGAACTGAAGCTTTCTTT. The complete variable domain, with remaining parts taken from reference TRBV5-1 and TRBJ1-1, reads KAGVTQTPRYLIKTRGQQVTLSCSPISGHRSVSWYQQTPGQGLQFLFEYFSETQRNKGNFPGRFSGRQFSNSRSEMNVSTLELGDSALYLCASSLSRTEAFFGQGTRLTVV.

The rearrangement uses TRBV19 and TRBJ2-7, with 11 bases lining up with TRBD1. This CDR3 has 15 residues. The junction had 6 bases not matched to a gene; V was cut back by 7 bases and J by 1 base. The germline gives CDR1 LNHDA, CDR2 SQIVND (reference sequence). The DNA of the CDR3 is TGTGCCAGTACCCCGGGACAGGGGGAGTCCTACGAGCAGTACTTC. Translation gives CASTPGQGESYEQYF.

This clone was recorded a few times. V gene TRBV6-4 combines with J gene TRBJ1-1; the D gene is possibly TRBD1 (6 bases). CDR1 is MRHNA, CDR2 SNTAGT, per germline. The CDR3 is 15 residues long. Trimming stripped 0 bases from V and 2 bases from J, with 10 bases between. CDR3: CASSDSGTPNTEAFF. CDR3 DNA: TGTGCCAGCAGTGACTCTGGGACACCTAACACTGAAGCTTTCTTT.

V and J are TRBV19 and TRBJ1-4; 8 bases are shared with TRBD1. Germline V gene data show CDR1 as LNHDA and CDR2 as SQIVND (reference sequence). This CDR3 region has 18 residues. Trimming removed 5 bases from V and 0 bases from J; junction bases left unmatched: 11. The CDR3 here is CASSHLDRGWTTNEKLFF. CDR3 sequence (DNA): TGTGCCAGTAGTCATCTAGACAGGGGATGGACAACTAATGAAAAACTGTTTTTT.

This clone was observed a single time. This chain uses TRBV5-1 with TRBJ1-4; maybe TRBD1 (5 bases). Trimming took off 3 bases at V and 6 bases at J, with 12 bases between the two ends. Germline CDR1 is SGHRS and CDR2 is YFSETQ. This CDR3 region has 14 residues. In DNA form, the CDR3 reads TGCGCCAGCAGCTGGCAGACAGTCTATGAAAAACTGTTTTTT. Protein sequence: CASSWQTVYEKLFF.

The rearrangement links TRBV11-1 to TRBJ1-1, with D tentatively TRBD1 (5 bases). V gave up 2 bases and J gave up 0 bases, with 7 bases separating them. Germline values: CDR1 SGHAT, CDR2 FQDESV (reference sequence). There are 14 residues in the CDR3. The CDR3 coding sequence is TGTGCCAGCAGCTTAACAGGAATGAACACTGAAGCTTTCTTT. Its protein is CASSLTGMNTEAFF. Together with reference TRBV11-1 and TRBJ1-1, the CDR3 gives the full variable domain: EAEVAQSPRYKITEKSQAVAFWCDPISGHATLYWYRQILGQGPELLVQFQDESVVDDSQLPKDRFSAERLKGVDSTLKIQPAELGDSAMYLCASSLTGMNTEAFFGQGTRLTVV.

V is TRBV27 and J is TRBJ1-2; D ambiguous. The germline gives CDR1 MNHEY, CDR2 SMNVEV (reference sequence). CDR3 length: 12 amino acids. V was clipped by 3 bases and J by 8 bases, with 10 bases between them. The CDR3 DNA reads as TGTGCCAGCAGTTTCCTCCACGGGGGCTACACCTTC. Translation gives CASSFLHGGYTF.

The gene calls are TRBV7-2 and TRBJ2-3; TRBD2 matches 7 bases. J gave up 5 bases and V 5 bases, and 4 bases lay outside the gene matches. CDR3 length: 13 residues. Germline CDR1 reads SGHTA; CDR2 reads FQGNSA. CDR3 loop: CASSITSVDTQYF. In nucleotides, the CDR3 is TGTGCCAGCAGCATAACTAGCGTAGATACGCAGTATTTT.

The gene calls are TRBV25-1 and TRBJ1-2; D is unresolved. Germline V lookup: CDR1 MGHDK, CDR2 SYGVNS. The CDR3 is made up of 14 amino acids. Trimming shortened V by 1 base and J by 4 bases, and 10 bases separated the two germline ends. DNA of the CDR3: TGTGCCAGCAGTGAATCAGAGCGTCGCTATGGCTACACCTTC. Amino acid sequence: CASSESERRYGYTF.

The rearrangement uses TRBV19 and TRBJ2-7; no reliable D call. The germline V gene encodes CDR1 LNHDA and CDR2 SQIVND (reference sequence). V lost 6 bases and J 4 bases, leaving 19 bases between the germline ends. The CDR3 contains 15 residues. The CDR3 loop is CASRSTRRQNYEQYF. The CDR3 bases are TGTGCCAGTAGGAGTACTCGGCGGCAGAATTACGAGCAGTACTTC.

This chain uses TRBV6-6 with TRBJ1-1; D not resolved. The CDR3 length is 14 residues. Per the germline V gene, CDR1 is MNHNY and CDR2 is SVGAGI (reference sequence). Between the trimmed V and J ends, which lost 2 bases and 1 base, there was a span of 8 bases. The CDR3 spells CASSYAGPNTEAFF. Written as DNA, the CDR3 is TGTGCCAGCAGTTACGCGGGCCCGAACACTGAAGCTTTCTTT.

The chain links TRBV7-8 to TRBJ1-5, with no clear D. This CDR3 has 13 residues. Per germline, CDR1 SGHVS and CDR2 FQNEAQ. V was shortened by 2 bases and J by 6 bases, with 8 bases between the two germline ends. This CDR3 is CASSLSSIQPQHF. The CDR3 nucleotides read TGTGCCAGCAGCTTAAGCTCAATTCAGCCCCAGCATTTT.

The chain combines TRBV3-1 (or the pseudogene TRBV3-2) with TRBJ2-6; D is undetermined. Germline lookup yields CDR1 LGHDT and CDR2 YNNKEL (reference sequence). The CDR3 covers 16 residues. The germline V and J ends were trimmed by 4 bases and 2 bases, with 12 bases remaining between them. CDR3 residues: CASSPFKQTGANVLTF. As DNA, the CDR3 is TGTGCCAGCAGCCCCTTCAAACAGACTGGGGCCAACGTCCTGACTTTC.

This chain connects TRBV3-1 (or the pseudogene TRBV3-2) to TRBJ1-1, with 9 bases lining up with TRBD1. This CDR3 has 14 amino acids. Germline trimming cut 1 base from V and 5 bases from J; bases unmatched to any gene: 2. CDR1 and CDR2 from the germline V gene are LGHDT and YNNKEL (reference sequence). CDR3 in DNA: TGTGCCAGCAGCCAAGTCGGGACAGGGACTGAAGCTTTCTTT. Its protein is CASSQVGTGTEAFF.

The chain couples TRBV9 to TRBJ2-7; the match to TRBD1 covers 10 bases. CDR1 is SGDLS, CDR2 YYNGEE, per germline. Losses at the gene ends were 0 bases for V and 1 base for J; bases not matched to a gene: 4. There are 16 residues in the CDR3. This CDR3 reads CASSVDPGQGSYEQYF. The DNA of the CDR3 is TGTGCCAGCAGCGTAGACCCGGGACAGGGGTCCTACGAGCAGTACTTC.

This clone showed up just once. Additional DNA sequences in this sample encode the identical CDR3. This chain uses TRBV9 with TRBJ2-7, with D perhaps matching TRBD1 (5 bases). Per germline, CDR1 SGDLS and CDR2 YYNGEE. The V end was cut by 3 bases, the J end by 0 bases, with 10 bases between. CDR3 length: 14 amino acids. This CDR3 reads CASSAQGGSYEQYF. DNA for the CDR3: TGTGCCAGCAGCGCCCAGGGCGGCTCCTACGAGCAGTACTTC.

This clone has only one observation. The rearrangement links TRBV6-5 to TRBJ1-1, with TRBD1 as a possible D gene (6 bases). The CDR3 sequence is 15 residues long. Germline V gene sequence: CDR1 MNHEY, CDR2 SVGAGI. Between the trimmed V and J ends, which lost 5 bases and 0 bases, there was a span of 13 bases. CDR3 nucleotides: TGTGCCAGCAGTACCGGACAGTTGATGAACACTGAAGCTTTCTTT. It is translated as CASSTGQLMNTEAFF.

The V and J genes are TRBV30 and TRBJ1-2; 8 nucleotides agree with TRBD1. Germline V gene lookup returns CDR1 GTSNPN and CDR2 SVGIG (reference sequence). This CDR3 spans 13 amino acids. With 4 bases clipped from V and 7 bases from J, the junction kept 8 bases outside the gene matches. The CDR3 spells CAWTDNRGAGYTF. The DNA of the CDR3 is TGTGCCTGGACGGACAACAGGGGGGCTGGCTACACCTTC.

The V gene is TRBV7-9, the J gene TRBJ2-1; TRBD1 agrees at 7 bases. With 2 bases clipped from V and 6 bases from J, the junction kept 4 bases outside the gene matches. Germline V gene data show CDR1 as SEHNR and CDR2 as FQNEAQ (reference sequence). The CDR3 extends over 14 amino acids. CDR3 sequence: CASSLRQGPNEQFF. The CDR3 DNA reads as TGTGCCAGCAGCTTAAGACAGGGCCCCAATGAGCAGTTCTTC.

The CDR3: CASSPQASSGGRNEQFF. The CDR3 nucleotides read TGTGCCAGCAGCCCTCAGGCGTCTAGCGGGGGCAGGAATGAGCAGTTCTTC. V is TRBV7-9 and J is TRBJ2-1, with 10 bases fitting TRBD2. V was pared by 5 bases and J by 7 bases, with 14 bases of the junction left unmatched. This CDR3 region has 17 residues. Per germline, CDR1 SEHNR and CDR2 FQNEAQ (reference sequence).